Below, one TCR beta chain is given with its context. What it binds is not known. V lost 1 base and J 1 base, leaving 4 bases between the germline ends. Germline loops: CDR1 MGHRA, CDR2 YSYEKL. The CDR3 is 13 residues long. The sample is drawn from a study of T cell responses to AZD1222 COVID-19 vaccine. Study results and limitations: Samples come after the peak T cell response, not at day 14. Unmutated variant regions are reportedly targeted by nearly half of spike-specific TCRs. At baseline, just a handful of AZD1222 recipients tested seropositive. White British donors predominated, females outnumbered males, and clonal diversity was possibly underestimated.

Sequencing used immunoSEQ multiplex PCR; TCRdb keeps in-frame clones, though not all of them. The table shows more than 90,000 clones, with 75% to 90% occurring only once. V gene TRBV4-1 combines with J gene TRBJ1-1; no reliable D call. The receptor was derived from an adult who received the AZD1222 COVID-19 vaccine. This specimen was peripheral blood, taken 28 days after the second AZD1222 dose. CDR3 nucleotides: TGCGCCAGCAGCCAAGGCCGGAACACTGAAGCTTTCTTT. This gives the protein CASSQGRNTEAFF.